The 8 T cell receptor beta chains listed next were all sequenced from one sample in a study of blood T cell repertoires in COVID-19. Assay used: immunoSEQ multiplex PCR; TCRdb lists only in-frame clones, some missing. Of a few hundred thousand clones in the sample, roughly 91% were seen once. Input material: peripheral blood. All receptors come from a man aged 25-45 years with acute or convalescent COVID-19.

Note on this clone: Other DNA sequences in this sample translate to the same CDR3. The rearrangement uses TRBV27 and TRBJ1-1; no clear D. The CDR3 is made up of 13 amino acids. V shed 2 bases and J shed 1 base, with 5 bases lying between them. Per the germline V gene, CDR1 is MNHEY and CDR2 is SMNVEV (reference sequence). CDR3 protein: CASSLRENTEAFF. The CDR3 DNA is TGTGCCAGCAGTTTACGGGAGAACACTGAAGCTTTCTTT.

This chain links TRBV19 with TRBJ1-2; a weak D match, TRBD1 (5 bases). The germline V and J ends were trimmed by 4 bases and 0 bases, with 12 bases remaining between them. Germline V gene lookup returns CDR1 LNHDA and CDR2 SQIVND (reference sequence). The length of the CDR3 is 15 residues. The CDR3 is CASSTSWGANYGYTF. In nucleotides, the CDR3 is TGTGCCAGTAGTACGTCCTGGGGGGCTAACTATGGCTACACCTTC.

The rearrangement joins TRBV10-3 to TRBJ2-1, with 8 bases identical to TRBD2. CDR3 size: 14 residues. CDR1 ENHRY and CDR2 SYGVKD come from the germline V gene. The V gene end was trimmed by 7 bases and the J gene end by 7 bases; junction bases not matched to a gene: 9. The CDR3 nucleotides are TGTGCCATCAAATACGGGGGGGCCGGGAATGAGCAGTTCTTC. Its translation is CAIKYGGAGNEQFF.

The rearrangement links TRBV27 to TRBJ2-7; 7 bases are shared with TRBD1. The CDR3 loop spans 16 amino acids. V shed 3 bases and J 0 bases; nucleotides not matched to a gene: 8. Per the germline V gene, CDR1 is MNHEY and CDR2 is SMNVEV (reference sequence). The CDR3 bases are TGTGCCAGCAGTTTTCGGAAGGGGGCGGGCTCCTACGAGCAGTACTTC. It specifies CASSFRKGAGSYEQYF.

V usage is TRBV30 and J usage is TRBJ2-7, with D tentatively TRBD1 (5 bases). V dropped 6 bases and J dropped 7 bases, with 13 bases sitting between them. The germline V gene has CDR1 GTSNPN and CDR2 SVGIG (reference sequence). The CDR3 has 11 residues. CDR3 bases: TGTGCCTGTGGGGCACACCCAGAGCAGTACTTC. Amino acids: CACGAHPEQYF.

The chain has TRBV20-1 and TRBJ2-5, with D maybe TRBD1 (5 bases). Germline V gene sequence: CDR1 DFQATT, CDR2 SNEGSKA (reference sequence). The CDR3 sequence is 11 residues long. V was shortened by 2 bases and J by 4 bases, with 5 bases between the two germline ends. CDR3 protein: CSARQGETQYF. CDR3 nucleotides: TGCAGTGCTAGACAGGGAGAGACCCAGTACTTC.

This chain uses TRBV10-3 with TRBJ2-2; the match to TRBD1 covers 7 bases. This CDR3 comprises 14 residues. Germline assignment: CDR1 ENHRY and CDR2 SYGVKD. V shed 3 bases and J 8 bases; nucleotides not matched to a gene: 6. CDR3: CAISDIRGKGELFF. The CDR3 DNA reads as TGTGCCATCAGTGACATCAGGGGGAAGGGGGAGCTGTTTTTT.

The V gene is TRBV7-2, the J gene TRBJ2-7; 7 nucleotides line up with TRBD1. The V segment lost 3 bases and the J segment 3 bases; nucleotides outside the gene matches: 5. From germline, CDR1 is SGHTA and CDR2 FQGNSA. CDR3 size: 14 residues. CDR3 protein: CASSLGTVIYEQYF. The DNA for the CDR3 is TGTGCCAGCAGCTTGGGGACAGTGATCTACGAGCAGTACTTC.